This TCR beta chain was identified in a study of OX40 agonist ivuxolimab in advanced cancers. About the investigation overall: The costimulatory receptor OX40 (CD134) was targeted by ivuxolimab, a fully human IgG2 agonistic monoclonal antibody. The point of sequencing TCRbeta in the periphery was to test whether ivuxolimab changed TCR sequence diversity and drove clonal T-cell expansion. Intravenous ivuxolimab was administered to patients every 2 weeks at six dose levels: 0.01, 0.1, 0.3, 1.5, 3 and 10 mg/kg. Patients were allowed to have had prior anti-PD-1, anti-PD-L1 or anti-CTLA-4 therapy, and 30% to 40% of the dose-escalation patients had previously received checkpoint inhibitors. In the dose-escalation cohort, around four fifths of patients were male, and the mean age was approximately 60 years, with a range of about 20 to 79. The paper reports the monotherapy dose-escalation portion (N of about 50 patients) of the phase I ivuxolimab trial. Partial responses occurred in three dose-escalation patients: two with cutaneous melanoma and one with hepatocellular carcinoma. Among the roughly 54 dose-escalation patients, 19 had hepatocellular carcinoma, approximately 15 melanoma, 9 renal cell carcinoma and 9 head and neck cancer.

This clone was seen more than once but under ten times. The antigen it recognizes is unknown. The sample holds no much larger clone one base away, and base qualities are not on file. Genomic DNA was isolated from the sorted cells so that the TCRbeta CDR3 region could be sequenced. TCRbeta CDR3 regions were sequenced using the immunoSEQ Assay. This immuneACCESS table, as held by TCRdb, lists in-frame sequences with V and J called but not all clones. Of the missing ones, under half trace to an unresolved V gene in checked studies; the others have no known cause. The sample includes around 64,000 clones, with about 89% observed a single time. Of the sample, roughly 15% falls within the top ten clones. Patients with a history of autoimmune disease or receiving systemic immunosuppression were excluded from the trial. In every dose cohort, peripheral blood was drawn for TCR sequencing at baseline, cycle 4 day 1, and cycle 7 day 1. The samples were drawn from a first-in-human, open-label, multicenter phase I dose-escalation trial of ivuxolimab. Adults with locally advanced or metastatic melanoma, renal cell carcinoma, hepatocellular carcinoma or head and neck squamous cell carcinoma were enrolled in the trial. Before TCR sequencing, CD4+ T cells and CD8+ T cells were sorted from peripheral blood as separate populations.

The junction shows trimming of 0 bases on V and 2 bases on J, and the gene matches do not reach 3 bases of it. In the germline V gene, CDR1 corresponds to MNHNS and CDR2 to SASEGT. From the cysteine up to the phenylalanine, the CDR3 has a length of 15 residues. Left in the record is the CDR3 DNA by itself, 45 bases read in frame from the first base. Broad study findings and their caveats: In the 0.1-3.0 mg/kg groups, partial responders had among the lowest normalized peripheral clonal expansion, particularly in CD8+ T cells. At doses from 0.1 to 3.0 mg/kg, clonal expansion was seen in both CD4+ and CD8+ blood T cells between baseline and week 6. The antigen specificity of the peripheral T cells that underwent clonal expansion was not determined. Low levels of normalized T-cell clonal expansion were also seen in some patients who did not respond. After ivuxolimab, expanded clones were on average more numerous among CD8+ T cells than among CD4+ T cells.

Here the sequenced sample was CD4+ or CD8+ T cells sorted from blood, taken in a trial of the OX40 agonist ivuxolimab. This receptor was taken from an adult with an advanced solid tumor such as melanoma, head and neck, liver or kidney cancer. The chain joins TRBV6-1 to TRBJ2-7; the junction holds 8 bases that match TRBD1. The sequenced DNA is TGTGCCAGCAGTGAAGCAGCACAGGGGGCCTACGAGCAGTACTTC. Translation gives CASSEAAQGAYEQYF.